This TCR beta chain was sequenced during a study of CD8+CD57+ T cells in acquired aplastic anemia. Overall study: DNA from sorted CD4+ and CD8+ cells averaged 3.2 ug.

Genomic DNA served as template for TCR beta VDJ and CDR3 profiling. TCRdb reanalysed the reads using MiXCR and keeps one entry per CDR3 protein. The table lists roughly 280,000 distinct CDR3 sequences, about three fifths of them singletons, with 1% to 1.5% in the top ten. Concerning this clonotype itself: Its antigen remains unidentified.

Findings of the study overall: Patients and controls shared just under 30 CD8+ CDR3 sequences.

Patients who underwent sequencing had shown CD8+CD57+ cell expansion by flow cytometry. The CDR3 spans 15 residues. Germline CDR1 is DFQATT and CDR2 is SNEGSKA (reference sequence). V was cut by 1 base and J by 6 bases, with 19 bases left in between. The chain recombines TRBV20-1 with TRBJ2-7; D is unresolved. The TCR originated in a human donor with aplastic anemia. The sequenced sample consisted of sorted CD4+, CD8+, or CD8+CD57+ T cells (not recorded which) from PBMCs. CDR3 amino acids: CSARAVAAALSEQYF. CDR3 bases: TGCAGTGCTAGAGCAGTTGCGGCAGCCCTGAGCGAGCAGTACTTC.